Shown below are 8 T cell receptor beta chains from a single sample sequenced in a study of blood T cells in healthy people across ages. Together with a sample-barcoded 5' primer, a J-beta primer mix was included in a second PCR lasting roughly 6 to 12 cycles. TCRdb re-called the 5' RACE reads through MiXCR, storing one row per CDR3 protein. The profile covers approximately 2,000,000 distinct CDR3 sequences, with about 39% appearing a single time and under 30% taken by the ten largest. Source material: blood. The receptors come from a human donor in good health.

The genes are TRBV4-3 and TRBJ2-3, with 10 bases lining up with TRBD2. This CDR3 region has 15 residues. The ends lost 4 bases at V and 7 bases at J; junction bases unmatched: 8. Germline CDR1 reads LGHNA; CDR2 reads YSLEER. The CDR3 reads CASSPGGLARHTQYF. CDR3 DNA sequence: TGCGCCAGCAGCCCCGGGGGACTAGCGAGACATACGCAGTATTTT.

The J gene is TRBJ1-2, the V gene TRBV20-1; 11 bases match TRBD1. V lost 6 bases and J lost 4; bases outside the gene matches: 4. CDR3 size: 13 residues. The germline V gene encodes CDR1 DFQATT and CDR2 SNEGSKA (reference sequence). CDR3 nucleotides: TGCAGTGCCTGGACAGGGGGCATCTATGGCTACACCTTC. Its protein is CSAWTGGIYGYTF.

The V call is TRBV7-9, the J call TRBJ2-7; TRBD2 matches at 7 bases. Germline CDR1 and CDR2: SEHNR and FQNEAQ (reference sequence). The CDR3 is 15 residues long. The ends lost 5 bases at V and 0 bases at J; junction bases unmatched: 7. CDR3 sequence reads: CASSREVGSSYEQYF. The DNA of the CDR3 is TGTGCCAGCAGCCGGGAGGTGGGGAGCTCCTACGAGCAGTACTTC.

CDR3 coding DNA: TGCAGTGCTAGTGGGACGGGGACAGGGGAAGTCAAACTGTTTTTT. Its protein product is CSASGTGTGEVKLFF. This rearrangement joins TRBV20-1 to TRBJ1-4; TRBD1 aligns across 10 bases. This CDR3 contains 15 residues. CDR1 is DFQATT and CDR2 is SNEGSKA in the germline V gene (reference sequence). The trim removed 3 bases at V and 11 bases at J, leaving 12 bases unmatched.

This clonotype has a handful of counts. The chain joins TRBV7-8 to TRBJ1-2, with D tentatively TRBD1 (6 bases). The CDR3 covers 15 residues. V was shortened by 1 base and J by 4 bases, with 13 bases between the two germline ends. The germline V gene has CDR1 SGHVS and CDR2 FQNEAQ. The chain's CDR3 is CASSLERGRGYGYTF. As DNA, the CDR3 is TGTGCCAGCAGCTTAGAGCGGGGCAGGGGCTATGGCTACACCTTC.

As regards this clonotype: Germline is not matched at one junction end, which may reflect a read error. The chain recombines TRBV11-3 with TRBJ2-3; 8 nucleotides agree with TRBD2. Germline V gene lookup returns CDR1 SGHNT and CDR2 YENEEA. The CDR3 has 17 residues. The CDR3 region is CASSQVNSGDPGDTRYF. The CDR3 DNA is TGTGCCAGCAGCCAGGTGAATAGCGGGGATCCGGGAGATACGCGGTATTTT.

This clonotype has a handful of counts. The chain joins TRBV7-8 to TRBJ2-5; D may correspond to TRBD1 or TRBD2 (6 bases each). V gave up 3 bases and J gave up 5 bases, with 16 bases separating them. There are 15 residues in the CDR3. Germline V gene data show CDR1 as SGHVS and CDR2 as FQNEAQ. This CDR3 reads CASSLWGARRETQYF. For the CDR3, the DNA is TGTGCCAGCAGCTTGTGGGGGGCCCGGCGGGAGACCCAGTACTTC.

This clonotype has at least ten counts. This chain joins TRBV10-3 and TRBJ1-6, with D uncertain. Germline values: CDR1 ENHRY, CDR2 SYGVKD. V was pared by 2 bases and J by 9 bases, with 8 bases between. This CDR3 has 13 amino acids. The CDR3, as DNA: TGTGCCATCAGTGAGAGGGAGGGTTCACCCCTCCACTTT. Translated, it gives CAISEREGSPLHF.